The clone carrying this TCR beta chain has only one observation. Its antigen is unknown. CDR3 size: 15 residues. Germline V lookup: CDR1 SGHRS, CDR2 YFSETQ. Trimming took 0 bases from V and 7 from J; bases not matched to a gene: 8. This record comes from a study of cytomegalovirus exposure and HLA in healthy donors. Study-level points and caveats: A subsequent analysis found that TCR clusters from the first cohort also tended to co-occur in the approximately 130 validation repertoires, with under 95% of cluster scores above 0.

Clones were sequenced by immunoSEQ multiplex PCR, and TCRdb holds only the in-frame ones, with some missing. The sample consists of some 170,000 clones, around nine tenths of them appearing once. The sample was PBMCs. This TCR derives from a man aged 18 to 30 in good health and CMV-seropositive. The J gene is TRBJ2-7, the V gene TRBV5-1; 9 bases map to TRBD2. For the CDR3, the DNA is TGCGCCAGCAGCTTGGCTGCGGGAGGGCTGGAGGAGCAGTACTTC. Translated, it gives CASSLAAGGLEEQYF.